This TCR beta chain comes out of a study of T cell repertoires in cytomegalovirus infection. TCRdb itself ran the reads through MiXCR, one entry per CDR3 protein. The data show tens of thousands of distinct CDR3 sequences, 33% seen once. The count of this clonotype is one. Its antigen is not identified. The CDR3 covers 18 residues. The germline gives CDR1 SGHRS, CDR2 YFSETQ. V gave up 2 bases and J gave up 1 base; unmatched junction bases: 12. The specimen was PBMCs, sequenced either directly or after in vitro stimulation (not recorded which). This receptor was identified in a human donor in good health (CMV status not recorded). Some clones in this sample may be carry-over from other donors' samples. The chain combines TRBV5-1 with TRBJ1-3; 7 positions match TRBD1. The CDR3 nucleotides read TGCGCCAGCAGCTTCTTTACCGGGGGGACAGCGTCTGGAAACACCATATATTTT. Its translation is CASSFFTGGTASGNTIYF.